This T cell receptor (beta chain) is from a study of T cells expressing NK-cell markers. General study findings and limits: In more than 5 donors, dominant CD3+CD56+NKG2C+ clones formed 1.0-7.0% of CD8+ cells.

TCRdb reprocessed the 5' RACE reads and stores each CDR3 protein as one record, lacking DNA. This sample contains a few hundred thousand distinct CDR3 sequences. On this clonotype: The antigen is undetermined.

CDR3 length equals 14 residues. The receptor's source is a man aged 18 to 30 in good health. This chain uses TRBV12-3 or TRBV12-4 with TRBJ2-3; the TCRdb D gene call, TRBD1, has no DNA to confirm it. Sequencing input: blood T cells: a sorted CD56 or NKG2C T cell subset, CD4+ or CD8+ T cells, or bulk PBMC T cells (not recorded which). The CDR3 here is CASFPPGSPDTQYF.